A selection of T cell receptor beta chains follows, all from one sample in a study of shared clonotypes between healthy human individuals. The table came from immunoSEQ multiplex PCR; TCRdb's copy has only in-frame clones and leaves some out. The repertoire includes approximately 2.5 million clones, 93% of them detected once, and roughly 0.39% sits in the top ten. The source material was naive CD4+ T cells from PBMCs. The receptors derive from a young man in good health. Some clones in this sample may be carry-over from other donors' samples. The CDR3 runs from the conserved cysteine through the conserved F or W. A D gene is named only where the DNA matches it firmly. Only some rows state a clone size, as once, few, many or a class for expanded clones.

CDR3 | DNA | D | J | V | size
CSVVATAANYGYTF | TGCAGCGTTGTAGCTACTGCTGCTAACTATGGCTACACCTTC | . | TRBJ1-2 | TRBV29-1 | .
CASSPPGTGTVTGELFF | TGTGCCAGCTCACCACCGGGGACGGGTACGGTGACCGGGGAGCTGTTTTTT | . | TRBJ2-2 | TRBV18 | .
CASRGTGWETQYF | TGTGCCAGTAGGGGGACAGGGTGGGAGACCCAGTACTTC | TRBD1 | TRBJ2-5 | TRBV19 | .
CASSGQGAGEQYF | TGCGCCAGCAGTGGCCAGGGGGCTGGCGAGCAGTACTTC | TRBD1 | TRBJ2-7 | TRBV10-2 | .
CASHMRSGANVLTF | TGTGCCAGCCACATGCGGTCAGGGGCCAACGTCCTGACTTTC | . | TRBJ2-6 | TRBV6-1 | .
CASSDRGQPQHF | TGTGCCAGCTCGGACAGGGGACAGCCCCAGCATTTT | TRBD1 | TRBJ1-5 | TRBV6-5 | few
CASSVPKGLRYGGYTF | TGTGCCAGCAGCGTGCCTAAGGGACTCCGATACGGTGGCTACACCTTC | . | TRBJ1-2 | TRBV7-2 | .
CASSLTAGRETQYF | TGTGCCAGCAGCCTAACAGCGGGGCGAGAGACCCAGTACTTC | TRBD2 | TRBJ2-5 | TRBV5-4 | .
CASSPDREAYEQYF | TGTGCCAGCAGTCCCGACAGGGAGGCGTACGAGCAGTACTTC | . | TRBJ2-7 | TRBV6-1 | .
CASRGTGTSEAFF | TGTGCCAGCAGGGGGACGGGAACTTCCGAAGCTTTCTTT | . | TRBJ1-1 | TRBV28 | .
CSFGGNTEAFF | TGCAGCTTTGGGGGGAACACTGAAGCTTTCTTT | . | TRBJ1-1 | TRBV20-1 | .
CASSPRARSPWEQYF | TGTGCCAGCTCACCACGGGCCAGGAGTCCTTGGGAGCAGTACTTC | . | TRBJ2-7 | TRBV18 | .
CASSLTSGRGDTQYF | TGTGCCAGCAGTCTTACTAGCGGGAGAGGAGATACGCAGTATTTT | TRBD2 | TRBJ2-3 | TRBV6-1 | .
CSGGRMNTEAFF | TGCAGCGGGGGACGGATGAACACTGAAGCTTTCTTT | . | TRBJ1-1 | TRBV29-1 | few
CASSPEGPGANVLTF | TGTGCCAGCAGCCCCGAGGGTCCTGGGGCCAACGTCCTGACTTTC | . | TRBJ2-6 | TRBV5-4 | .
CASSISGREQYF | TGTGCCAGTAGTATAAGTGGTCGCGAGCAGTACTTC | . | TRBJ2-7 | TRBV19 | .
CASSKGLAGSGEQFF | TGTGCCAGCAGCAAAGGACTAGCGGGATCGGGTGAGCAGTTCTTC | TRBD2 | TRBJ2-1 | TRBV7-3 | .
CASSDPGQRTGELFF | TGTGCCAGCAGTGACCCGGGACAGAGGACCGGGGAGCTGTTTTTT | TRBD1 | TRBJ2-2 | TRBV25-1 | .
CASSQVSGGSEKLFF | TGTGCCAGCAGCCAAGTGTCAGGCGGAAGTGAAAAACTGTTTTTT | . | TRBJ1-4 | TRBV4-2 | .
CASSGGGGLYSNQPQHF | TGTGCCAGTAGCGGCGGGGGGGGGCTCTATAGCAATCAGCCCCAGCATTTT | . | TRBJ1-5 | TRBV19 | .
CASSHPPDGSYNEQFF | TGTGCCAGCAGTCATCCTCCAGACGGCTCCTACAATGAGCAGTTCTTC | . | TRBJ2-1 | TRBV28 | .
CASSLGVADTQYF | TGTGCCAGCAGCTTAGGGGTCGCAGATACGCAGTATTTT | . | TRBJ2-3 | TRBV7-2 | .
CASRRPGDHYNEQFF | TGTGCCAGTAGACGACCCGGGGACCACTACAATGAGCAGTTCTTC | . | TRBJ2-1 | TRBV19 | .
CASSLRAATNEKLFF | TGTGCCAGCAGCTTGAGGGCAGCCACTAATGAAAAACTGTTTTTT | . | TRBJ1-4 | TRBV7-9 | once
CASSLVKGGRVSYNEQFF | TGTGCCAGCAGCTTAGTTAAGGGCGGGAGAGTGTCCTACAATGAGCAGTTCTTC | TRBD2 | TRBJ2-1 | TRBV7-3 | .
CASSSSPGTESNQPQHF | TGTGCCAGCAGTTCAAGCCCCGGGACAGAGAGCAATCAGCCCCAGCATTTT | TRBD1 | TRBJ1-5 | TRBV28 | .
CAIRGTSGRADTQYF | TGTGCCATCAGGGGGACTAGCGGGAGAGCAGATACGCAGTATTTT | TRBD2 | TRBJ2-3 | TRBV10-3 | .
CASRGETSYGYTF | TGTGCCAGCAGGGGGGAGACCAGCTATGGCTACACCTTC | . | TRBJ1-2 | TRBV2 | .
CASSLGVQRTDTQYF | TGTGCCAGCAGCTTGGGGGTTCAGAGGACAGATACGCAGTATTTT | . | TRBJ2-3 | TRBV5-4 | .
CASSLELNTEAFF | TGCGCCAGCAGCTTAGAGTTGAACACTGAAGCTTTCTTT | . | TRBJ1-1 | TRBV5-1 | .
CASSGNDRQNQPQHF | TGTGCCAGCAGTGGGAACGACAGGCAGAATCAGCCCCAGCATTTT | . | TRBJ1-5 | TRBV6-1 | .
CASSLGTVSGNTIYF | TGTGCCAGCAGCTTGGGGACAGTCTCTGGAAACACCATATATTTT | . | TRBJ1-3 | TRBV5-6 | .